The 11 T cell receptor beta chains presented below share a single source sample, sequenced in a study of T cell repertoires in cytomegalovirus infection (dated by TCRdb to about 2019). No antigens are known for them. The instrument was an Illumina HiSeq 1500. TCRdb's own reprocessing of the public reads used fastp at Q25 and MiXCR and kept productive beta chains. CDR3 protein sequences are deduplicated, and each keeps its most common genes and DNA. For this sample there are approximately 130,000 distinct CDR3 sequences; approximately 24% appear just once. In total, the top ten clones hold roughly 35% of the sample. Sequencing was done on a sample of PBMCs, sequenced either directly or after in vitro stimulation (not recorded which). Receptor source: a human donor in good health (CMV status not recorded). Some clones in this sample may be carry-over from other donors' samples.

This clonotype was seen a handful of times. CDR3 protein: CASSMSATAVFHSSNQPQHF. CDR3 in DNA: TGTGCCAGTAGTATGTCAGCGACAGCGGTGTTCCATTCTAGCAATCAGCCCCAGCATTTT. The rearrangement links TRBV19 to TRBJ1-5; a weak D match, TRBD1 (5 bases). V was pared by 3 bases and J by 0 bases, with 24 bases between. Germline CDR1 and CDR2: LNHDA and SQIVND (reference sequence). The CDR3 sequence is 20 residues long.

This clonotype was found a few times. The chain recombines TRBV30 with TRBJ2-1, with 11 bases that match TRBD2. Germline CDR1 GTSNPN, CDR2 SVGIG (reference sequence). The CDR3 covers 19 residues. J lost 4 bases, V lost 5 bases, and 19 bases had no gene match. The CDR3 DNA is TGTGCCTGGGGGTGGCGACTAGCGGGACGATTAGGCCGTTACAATGAGCAGTTCTTC. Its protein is CAWGWRLAGRLGRYNEQFF. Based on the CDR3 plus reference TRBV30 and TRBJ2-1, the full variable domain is SQTIHQWPATLVQPVGSPLSLECTVEGTSNPNLYWYRQAAGRGLQLLFYSVGIGQISSEVPQNLSASRPQDRQFILSSKKLLLSDSGFYLCAWGWRLAGRLGRYNEQFFGPGTRLTVL.

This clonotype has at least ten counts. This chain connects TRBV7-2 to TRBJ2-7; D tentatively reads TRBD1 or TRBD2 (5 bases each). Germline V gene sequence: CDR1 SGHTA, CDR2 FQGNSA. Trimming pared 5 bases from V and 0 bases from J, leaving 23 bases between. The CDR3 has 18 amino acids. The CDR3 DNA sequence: TGTGCCAGCAGCCCGAGAAAGCGGACCCACGGGGCCTCCTACGAGCAGTACTTC. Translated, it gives CASSPRKRTHGASYEQYF. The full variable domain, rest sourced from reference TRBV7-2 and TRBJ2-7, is GAGVSQSPSNKVTEKGKDVELRCDPISGHTALYWYRQSLGQGLEFLIYFQGNSAPDKSGLPSDRFSAERTGGSVSTLTIQRTQQEDSAVYLCASSPRKRTHGASYEQYFGPGTRLTVT.

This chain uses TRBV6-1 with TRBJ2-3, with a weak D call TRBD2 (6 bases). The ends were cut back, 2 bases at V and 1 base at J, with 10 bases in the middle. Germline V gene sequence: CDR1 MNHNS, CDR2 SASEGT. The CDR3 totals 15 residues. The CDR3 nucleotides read TGTGCCAGCAGTGAACCGGGACTTGGCACAGATACGCAGTATTTT. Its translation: CASSEPGLGTDTQYF.

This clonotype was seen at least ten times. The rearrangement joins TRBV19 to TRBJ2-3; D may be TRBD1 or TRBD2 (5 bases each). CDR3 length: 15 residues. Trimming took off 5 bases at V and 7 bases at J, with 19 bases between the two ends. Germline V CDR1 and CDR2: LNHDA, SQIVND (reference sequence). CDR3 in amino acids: CASSSAGTYSYTQYF. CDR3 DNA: TGTGCCAGTAGTTCGGCCGGGACGTATTCTTATACGCAGTATTTT.

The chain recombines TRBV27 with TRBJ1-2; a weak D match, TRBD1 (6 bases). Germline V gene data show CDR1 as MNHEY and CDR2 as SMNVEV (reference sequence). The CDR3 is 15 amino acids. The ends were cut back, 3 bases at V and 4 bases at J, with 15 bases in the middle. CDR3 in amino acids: CASSFLPGGTYGYTF. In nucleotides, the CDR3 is TGTGCCAGCAGTTTCCTCCCGGGGGGCACCTATGGCTACACCTTC.

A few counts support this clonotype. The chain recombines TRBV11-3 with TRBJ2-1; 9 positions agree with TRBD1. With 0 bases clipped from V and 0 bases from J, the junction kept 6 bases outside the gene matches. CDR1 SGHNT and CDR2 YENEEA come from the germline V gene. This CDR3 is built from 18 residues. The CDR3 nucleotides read TGTGCCAGCAGCTTAGATGGGTTGGGACAGGGCTCCTACAATGAGCAGTTCTTC. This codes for CASSLDGLGQGSYNEQFF.

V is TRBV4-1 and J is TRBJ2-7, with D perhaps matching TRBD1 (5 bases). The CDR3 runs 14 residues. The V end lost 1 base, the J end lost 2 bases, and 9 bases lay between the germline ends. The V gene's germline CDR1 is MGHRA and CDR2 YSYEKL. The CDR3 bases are TGCGCCAGCAGCCAAGGCGCCAGGGCCTACGAGCAGTACTTC. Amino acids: CASSQGARAYEQYF.

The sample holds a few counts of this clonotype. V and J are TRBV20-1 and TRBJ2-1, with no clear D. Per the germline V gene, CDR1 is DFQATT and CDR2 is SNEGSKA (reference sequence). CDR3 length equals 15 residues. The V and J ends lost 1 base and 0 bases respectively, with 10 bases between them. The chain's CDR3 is CSARVTESSYNEQFF. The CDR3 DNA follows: TGCAGTGCTAGAGTTACGGAGAGCTCCTACAATGAGCAGTTCTTC.

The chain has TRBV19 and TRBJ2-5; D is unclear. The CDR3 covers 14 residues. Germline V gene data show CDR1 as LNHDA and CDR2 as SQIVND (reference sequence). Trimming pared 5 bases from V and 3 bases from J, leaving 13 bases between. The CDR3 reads CASSRMEEKETQYF. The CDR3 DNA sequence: TGTGCCAGTAGTCGGATGGAAGAAAAAGAGACCCAGTACTTC.

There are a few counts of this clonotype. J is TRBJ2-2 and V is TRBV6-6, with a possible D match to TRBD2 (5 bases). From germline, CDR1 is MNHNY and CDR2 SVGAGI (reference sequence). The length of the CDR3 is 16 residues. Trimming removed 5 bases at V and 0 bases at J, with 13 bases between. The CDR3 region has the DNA TGTGCCAGCAGTGACGGACTCTCAACGAACACCGGGGAGCTGTTTTTT. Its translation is CASSDGLSTNTGELFF.